This TCR beta chain was recorded in a study of Ad26.COV2.S vaccination and SARS-CoV-2 variants. Trimming took off 6 bases at V and 8 bases at J, with 22 bases between the two ends. The CDR3 consists of 15 residues. The germline gives CDR1 MNHEY, CDR2 SMNVEV (reference sequence). This clone appeared a few times. Assay used: immunoSEQ multiplex PCR; TCRdb lists only in-frame clones, some missing. The table shows some 190,000 clones, with 87% occurring only once. This chain uses TRBV27 with TRBJ1-2; D is unresolved. The sequencing used peripheral blood, collected after recovery from COVID-19. This sequence was found in a human donor who had recovered from COVID-19. The CDR3 nucleotides read TGTGCCAGCAGCGCCCTCAGTGGAGATCGATCGGGCTACACCTTC. Protein sequence: CASSALSGDRSGYTF.